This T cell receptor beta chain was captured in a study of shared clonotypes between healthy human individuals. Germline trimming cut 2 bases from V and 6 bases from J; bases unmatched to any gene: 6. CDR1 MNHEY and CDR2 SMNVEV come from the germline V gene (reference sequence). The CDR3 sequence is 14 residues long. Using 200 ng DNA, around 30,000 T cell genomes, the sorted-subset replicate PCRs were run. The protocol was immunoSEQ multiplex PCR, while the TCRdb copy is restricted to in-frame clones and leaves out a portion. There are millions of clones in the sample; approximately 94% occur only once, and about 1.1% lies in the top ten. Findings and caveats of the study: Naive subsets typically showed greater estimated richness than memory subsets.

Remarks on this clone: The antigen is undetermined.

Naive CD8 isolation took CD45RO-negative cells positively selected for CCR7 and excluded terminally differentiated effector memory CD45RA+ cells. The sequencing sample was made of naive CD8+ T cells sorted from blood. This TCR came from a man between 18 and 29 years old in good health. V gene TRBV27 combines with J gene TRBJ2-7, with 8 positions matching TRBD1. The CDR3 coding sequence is TGTGCCAGCAGTTTACAGGGGGCGGTAGGCGAGCAGTACTTC. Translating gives CASSLQGAVGEQYF.